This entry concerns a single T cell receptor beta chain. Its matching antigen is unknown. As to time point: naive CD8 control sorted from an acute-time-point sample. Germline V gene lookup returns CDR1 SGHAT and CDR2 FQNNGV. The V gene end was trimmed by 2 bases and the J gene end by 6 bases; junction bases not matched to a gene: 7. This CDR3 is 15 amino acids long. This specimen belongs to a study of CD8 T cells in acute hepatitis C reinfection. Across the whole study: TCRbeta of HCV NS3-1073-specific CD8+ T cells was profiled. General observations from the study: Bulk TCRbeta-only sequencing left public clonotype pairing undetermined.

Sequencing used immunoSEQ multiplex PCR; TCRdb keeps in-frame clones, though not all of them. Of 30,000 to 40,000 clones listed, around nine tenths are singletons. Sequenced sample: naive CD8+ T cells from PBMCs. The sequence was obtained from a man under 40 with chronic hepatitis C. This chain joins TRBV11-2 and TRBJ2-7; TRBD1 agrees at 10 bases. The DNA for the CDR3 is TGTGCCAGCAGCTTAACGGGGACAGGGGAGTCCGAGCAGTACTTC. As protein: CASSLTGTGESEQYF.